This is a list of T cell receptor beta chains from one sample in a study of CD8 T cells in ankylosing spondylitis. TCRdb independently ran MiXCR on the 5' RACE reads; one entry per CDR3 protein. This sample yields some 240,000 distinct CDR3 sequences, of which 18% are seen a single time; about a third belongs to the top ten. The sample was blood, either unsorted or a sorted T cell fraction (not recorded which). The receptor set was obtained from a male donor with ankylosing spondylitis or in good health (not recorded which). Both conserved end residues are part of each CDR3. A D gene is named only where the DNA matches it firmly. Clone size is shown for a subset of rows, as once, few, many or a class of expanded clone.

.,TRBJ1-3,TRBD1,TRBV2,CASSSQGDSGNTIYF,TGTGCCAGCAGCTCACAGGGGGACTCTGGAAACACCATATATTTT
.,TRBJ2-7,.,TRBV29-1,CSVERGTTREQYF,TGCAGCGTCGAACGGGGAACAACTCGGGAGCAGTACTTC
.,TRBJ1-4,.,TRBV27,CASRGGIGTNEKLFF,TGTGCCAGTAGGGGGGGGATTGGAACTAATGAAAAACTGTTTTTT
.,TRBJ2-7,TRBD1,TRBV9,CASSVSRDRANYEQYF,TGTGCCAGCAGCGTATCCCGTGACAGGGCCAACTACGAGCAGTACTTC
many,TRBJ2-1,TRBD2,TRBV7-2,CASSLGGLASLDNEQFF,TGTGCCAGCAGCTTAGGAGGACTAGCGAGCCTTGACAATGAGCAGTTCTTC
.,TRBJ2-7,.,TRBV5-6,CASSFRVGAWEQYF,TGTGCCAGCAGCTTCCGGGTAGGGGCTTGGGAGCAGTACTTC
.,TRBJ2-5,.,TRBV5-1,CASSLQGLKDSQYF,TGCGCCAGCAGCCTTCAGGGACTTAAGGACTCCCAGTACTTC
.,TRBJ1-1,.,TRBV11-2,CASIRGTNEAFF,TGTGCCAGCATTAGAGGGACAAATGAAGCTTTCTTT
many,TRBJ2-1,TRBD2,TRBV29-1,CSGLSSGGSYNEQFF,TGCAGCGGGTTATCTAGCGGGGGATCCTACAATGAGCAGTTCTTC
.,TRBJ1-1,TRBD1,TRBV27,CASSSPQGGRNEAFF,TGTGCCAGCAGTTCCCCCCAGGGGGGGCGTAATGAAGCTTTCTTT
.,TRBJ1-1,.,TRBV27,CASTPGWGGTEAFF,TGTGCCAGCACCCCGGGGTGGGGGGGGACTGAAGCTTTCTTT
few,TRBJ1-5,TRBD1,TRBV27,CASSLNGRGSNQPQHF,TGTGCCAGCAGTTTAAATGGCAGGGGGAGCAATCAGCCCCAGCATTTT
few,TRBJ2-2,.,TRBV5-6,CASSWMAGELFF,TGTGCCAGCAGCTGGATGGCCGGGGAGCTGTTTTTT
.,TRBJ2-7,.,TRBV7-9,CASSSARYEQYF,TGTGCCAGCAGCTCAGCTAGGTACGAGCAGTACTTC
.,TRBJ2-2,.,TRBV11-2,CASSFYLDTGELFF,TGTGCCAGCAGCTTCTACCTAGACACCGGGGAGCTGTTTTTT
.,TRBJ2-1,TRBD1,TRBV10-3,CAISAGTGWDIEQFF,TGTGCCATCAGTGCCGGGACAGGGTGGGATATTGAGCAGTTCTTC
.,TRBJ1-5,.,TRBV6-5,CASSYTAPIRDIYQPQHF,TGTGCCAGCAGTTACACTGCCCCAATCCGGGACATATATCAGCCCCAGCATTTT
few,TRBJ2-7,TRBD1,TRBV5-4,CASSDPGTADLDEQYF,TGTGCCAGCAGCGATCCCGGGACAGCGGATCTAGACGAGCAGTACTTC
.,TRBJ2-3,.,TRBV7-3,CASSLIGSSDTQYF,TGTGCCAGCAGCTTAATTGGGAGTTCAGATACGCAGTATTTT
few,TRBJ1-2,.,TRBV7-9,CASSLVGHDLQPYGYTF,TGTGCCAGCAGCTTAGTCGGTCATGACCTTCAACCCTATGGCTACACCTTC
.,TRBJ2-3,.,TRBV6-2/TRBV6-3,CASSYSRPGDTTDWWTDTQYF,TGTGCCAGCAGTTACTCGAGGCCAGGGGACACAACGGATTGGTGGACAGATACGCAGTATTTT
.,TRBJ2-3,.,TRBV4-1,CASSQDPSGVDTQYF,TGCGCCAGCAGCCAAGACCCCAGCGGTGTAGATACGCAGTATTTT
few,TRBJ2-1,.,TRBV6-6,CASSPPGYNEQFF,TGTGCCAGCAGCCCCCCCGGATACAATGAGCAGTTCTTC
many,TRBJ2-1,.,TRBV6-4,CASSDGRRNEQFF,TGTGCCAGCAGTGACGGGAGGAGGAATGAGCAGTTCTTC
.,TRBJ2-6,.,TRBV4-2,CASSQGATSGANVLTF,TGTGCCAGCAGCCAAGGGGCCACCTCTGGGGCCAACGTCCTGACTTTC
.,TRBJ2-7,TRBD1,TRBV7-9,CASSWTGREQYF,TGTGCCAGCAGCTGGACAGGGCGCGAGCAGTACTTC
many,TRBJ1-1,.,TRBV6-5,CASSYLGATEAFF,TGTGCCAGCAGTTACTTGGGGGCCACTGAAGCTTTCTTT
many,TRBJ2-1,.,TRBV5-1,CANRVTGWHEQFF,TGCGCCAACCGGGTGACGGGTTGGCATGAGCAGTTCTTC
few,TRBJ2-2,.,TRBV11-2,CASRTITPNTGELFF,TGTGCCAGCAGGACGATCACTCCGAACACCGGGGAGCTGTTTTTT
.,TRBJ2-3,.,TRBV7-9,CASSLTGTSTDTQYF,TGTGCCAGCAGCTTGACAGGGACTAGCACAGATACGCAGTATTTT
many,TRBJ2-1,TRBD2,TRBV29-1,CSVIAGDSYNEQFF,TGCAGCGTCATAGCGGGTGACTCCTACAATGAGCAGTTCTTC
few,TRBJ2-1,TRBD1,TRBV19,CASSIAGGYSYNEQFF,TGTGCCAGTAGTATAGCAGGGGGCTACTCCTACAATGAGCAGTTCTTC
.,TRBJ2-5,TRBD2,TRBV6-2/TRBV6-3,CASLLAGEETQYF,TGTGCCAGCCTCTTAGCGGGAGAAGAGACCCAGTACTTC
few,TRBJ2-1,.,TRBV24-1,CATSDKPGLGVNNEQFF,TGTGCCACCAGTGATAAGCCCGGACTGGGGGTAAACAATGAGCAGTTCTTC
.,TRBJ2-7,.,TRBV3-1,CATSKAQNPAYEQYF,TGTGCCACCAGCAAAGCCCAGAATCCCGCGTACGAGCAGTACTTC
few,TRBJ2-1,TRBD2,TRBV4-3,CASSQDSSGSIDEQFF,TGCGCCAGCAGCCAAGACTCTAGCGGGAGTATAGATGAGCAGTTCTTC
.,TRBJ1-5,TRBD1,TRBV20-1,CSAWTGDSSISPQHF,TGCAGTGCTTGGACAGGGGATTCCTCAATCAGCCCCCAGCATTTT
.,TRBJ2-3,.,TRBV11-2,CASSSVGWGEDTQYF,TGTGCCAGCAGCTCGGTCGGTTGGGGGGAAGATACGCAGTATTTT
.,TRBJ2-5,TRBD1,TRBV13,CASSLQGELETQYF,TGTGCCAGCAGTTTACAGGGGGAACTGGAGACCCAGTACTTC
.,TRBJ2-3,.,TRBV4-3,CASSQDPGWVGTDTQYF,TGCGCCAGCAGCCAGGATCCCGGGTGGGTGGGCACAGATACGCAGTATTTT
.,TRBJ2-1,TRBD2,TRBV27,CASQDGTSGNNEQFF,TGTGCCAGCCAAGATGGGACTAGCGGGAACAATGAGCAGTTCTTC
once,TRBJ2-7,.,TRBV12-3/TRBV12-4,CASSPEGMEQYF,TGTGCCAGCAGTCCGGAGGGTATGGAGCAGTACTTC
.,TRBJ1-1,.,TRBV5-6,CASSYEQGNTEAFF,TGTGCCAGCAGCTACGAACAGGGAAACACTGAAGCTTTCTTT
many,TRBJ1-1,TRBD1,TRBV3-1,CASSQERQGAGNTEAFF,TGTGCCAGCAGCCAAGAACGGCAGGGGGCCGGTAACACTGAAGCTTTCTTT
once,TRBJ2-5,.,TRBV27,CASSGYGQETQYF,TGTGCCAGCAGTGGGTATGGCCAAGAGACCCAGTACTTC